The T cell receptor beta chain described here comes from a study of identical twins. Overall study results and limits: Clonotypes of the beta chain that were abundant in cord blood carried fewer insertions (memory repertoires showed none). Twins' surplus sharing was weaker for beta out-of-frame sequences.

TCRdb used MiXCR to reprocess the 5' RACE reads, holding one entry per CDR3 protein. The table records about 300,000 distinct CDR3 sequences, roughly an eighth of them present only once. This CDR3 comprises 14 residues. Trimming removed 3 bases from V and 4 bases from J, with 13 bases in between. CDR1 is MGHRA and CDR2 is YSYEKL in the germline V gene. This clonotype was found many times. The antigen remains unidentified. These data were likewise used in another study, on yellow fever vaccine responses in identical twins.

The receptor was derived from a woman aged 18-29 years in good health. Sequencing used CD8+ T cells sorted from blood. J is TRBJ2-7 and V is TRBV4-1, with D perhaps given as TRBD1 or TRBD2 (6 bases each). CDR3 bases: TGCGCCAGCAGCCAGGCCGGGGGCAATTACGAGCAGTACTTC. Translating it yields CASSQAGGNYEQYF.